The 8 T cell receptor beta chains reported below all come from one sample, sequenced in a study of cytomegalovirus exposure and HLA in healthy donors. The study ran its PCR with 60 Vbeta and 13 Jbeta primers. Repertoires were generated with immunoSEQ multiplex PCR, while TCRdb's copy carries only in-frame clones and drops some. The sample lists 110,000 or so clones; 60% to 80% were seen once. Sequencing input: PBMCs. These receptors originate from a man in his forties or fifties in good health and CMV-seropositive.

This chain links TRBV13 with TRBJ2-5; maybe TRBD1 (6 bases). The CDR3 totals 16 residues. V lost 3 bases and J lost 4, with 18 bases in between. CDR1 and CDR2 (germline): PRHDT, FYEKMQ (reference sequence). The CDR3 sequence is CASSLGSQGVLETQYF. The CDR3, as DNA: TGTGCCAGCAGCTTGGGTTCACAGGGAGTTTTAGAGACCCAGTACTTC.

The V and J genes are TRBV6-1 and TRBJ1-2, with 8 bases identical to TRBD1. V lost 7 bases, J lost 4 bases, and 8 bases stayed unmatched. CDR3 length equals 14 residues. Germline V gene data show CDR1 as MNHNS and CDR2 as SASEGT. This CDR3 reads CASTALDRAYGYTF. CDR3 DNA: TGTGCCAGCACCGCTTTGGACAGGGCCTATGGCTACACCTTC.

The chain has TRBV5-1 and TRBJ1-1; no clear D gene. V lost 4 bases and J lost 0, with 13 bases in between. This CDR3 has 15 residues. Germline V gene lookup returns CDR1 SGHRS and CDR2 YFSETQ. CDR3 protein: CASSPTSSMNTEAFF. The CDR3 region has the DNA TGCGCCAGCAGCCCGACATCTTCGATGAACACTGAAGCTTTCTTT.

This clone appeared a single time. V gene TRBV7-9 combines with J gene TRBJ1-2; 7 bases agree with TRBD1. The CDR3 is 16 residues long. CDR1 and CDR2 from the germline V gene are SEHNR and FQNEAQ (reference sequence). Trimming cost V 4 bases and J 8 bases; bases outside gene matches: 16. In nucleotides, the CDR3 is TGTGCCAGCAGCTCCTTAATTCCGACAGGGACCGGAGGCTACACCTTC. This codes for CASSSLIPTGTGGYTF.

The chain is built from TRBV11-2 and TRBJ2-7; 8 nucleotides align to TRBD1. V lost 1 base, J lost 6 bases, and 5 bases stayed unmatched. Germline V gene data show CDR1 as SGHAT and CDR2 as FQNNGV. CDR3 length: 14 residues. The CDR3 region is CASSLVRGRFEQYF. The CDR3 DNA follows: TGTGCCAGCAGCTTAGTCAGGGGGCGTTTCGAGCAGTACTTC.

This rearrangement joins TRBV5-1 to TRBJ2-1; 7 bases fit TRBD2. From germline, CDR1 is SGHRS and CDR2 YFSETQ. The CDR3 is 16 amino acids. Trimming removed 4 bases from V and 4 bases from J; junction bases left unmatched: 11. DNA of the CDR3: TGCGCCAGCAGCCTAAATCCCCCAGCGGGGTACAATGAGCAGTTCTTC. Amino acids: CASSLNPPAGYNEQFF.

The chain couples TRBV28 to TRBJ1-4; 11 nucleotides align to TRBD1. This CDR3 is 15 amino acids long. The V gene end was trimmed by 5 bases and the J gene end by 8 bases; junction bases not matched to a gene: 7. Germline CDR1 reads MDHEN; CDR2 reads SYDVKM. The CDR3 region has the DNA TGTGCCAGCAGTCCGCGGACAGGGGGCCGAGAAAAACTGTTTTTT. Protein sequence: CASSPRTGGREKLFF.

The gene calls are TRBV7-8 and TRBJ1-4; a weak D match, TRBD1 (5 bases). CDR1 SGHVS and CDR2 FQNEAQ come from the germline V gene. This CDR3 is built from 15 residues. The V and J ends lost 6 bases and 3 bases respectively, with 14 bases between them. The CDR3 DNA reads TGTGCCAGCAGAGGGGACGGGGAGGCTAATGAAAAACTGTTTTTT. Protein sequence: CASRGDGEANEKLFF.